The rows below give T cell receptor beta chains drawn from one sample of a study of shared T cell receptors in the human thymus. Sequenced by immunoSEQ multiplex PCR; TCRdb stores in-frame clones only, minus some. The data show hundreds of thousands of clones, approximately 87% seen once. This sample was also put to use in a study of human thymus T cells.

The sequenced sample was thymocytes. The receptors were sampled from a boy under three years old with a congenital heart defect. Each CDR3 is given with its conserved first and last residue. The D gene is left open where the match is weak. Expanded clones are given a class, and other clones once, few, many or no size at all.

d_gene	v_gene	j_gene	abundance	CDR3aa	CDR3nt
NA	TRBV20-1	TRBJ2-3	NA	CSVTPEQYF	TGCAGTGTTACCCCAGAGCAGTATTTT
TRBD2	TRBV14	TRBJ2-3	NA	CASSQGQPGLAPDTQYF	TGTGCCAGCAGCCAAGGTCAGCCGGGACTAGCGCCGGATACGCAGTATTTT
NA	TRBV29-1	TRBJ1-4	NA	CSAGGAALATNEKLFF	TGCAGCGCCGGGGGGGCCGCCCTTGCAACTAATGAAAAACTGTTTTTT
TRBD2	TRBV14	TRBJ2-7	NA	CASSQVRGRNEQYF	TGTGCCAGCAGCCAAGTGCGCGGGAGAAACGAGCAGTACTTC
TRBD2	TRBV28	TRBJ2-1	NA	CASRFQREGGPDEQFF	TGTGCCAGCAGATTCCAGCGGGAGGGCGGTCCGGATGAGCAGTTCTTC
TRBD1	TRBV2	TRBJ2-7	NA	CASSARQGAYEQYF	TGTGCCAGCAGTGCCCGACAGGGAGCCTACGAGCAGTACTTC
NA	TRBV4-3	TRBJ2-2	NA	CASSQERQQEGGELFF	TGCGCCAGCAGCCAAGAAAGGCAGCAGGAGGGTGGGGAGCTGTTTTTT
TRBD2	TRBV6-5	TRBJ2-7	NA	CASSLSGTRASYEQYF	TGTGCCAGCAGTTTGTCCGGGACTAGAGCCTCCTACGAGCAGTACTTC
NA	TRBV10-1	TRBJ2-7	NA	CASRLDGSDEQYF	TGCGCCAGCAGACTTGACGGGTCGGACGAGCAGTACTTC
TRBD1	TRBV27	TRBJ2-6	NA	CASSQQGASGSGANVLTF	TGTGCCAGCAGTCAGCAGGGGGCCTCCGGCTCTGGGGCCAACGTCCTGACTTTC
NA	TRBV7-8	TRBJ2-2	once	CASSLGLYTGELFF	TGTGCCAGCAGCTTAGGACTCTACACCGGGGAGCTGTTTTTT
TRBD2	TRBV6-1	TRBJ2-1	NA	CASSAFAGEDNEQFF	TGTGCCAGCAGTGCTTTTGCGGGAGAGGACAATGAGCAGTTCTTC
TRBD1	TRBV15	TRBJ2-1	NA	CATSRDRVEQFF	TGTGCCACCAGCAGGGACAGGGTTGAGCAGTTCTTC
TRBD1	TRBV5-6	TRBJ1-4	few	CASSFRQGAQGGKLFF	TGTGCCAGCAGCTTCCGTCAGGGGGCGCAGGGGGGAAAACTGTTTTTT
TRBD2	TRBV9	TRBJ2-1	NA	CASPLAGDNNEQFF	TGTGCCAGTCCGCTAGCGGGAGATAACAATGAGCAGTTCTTC
TRBD2	TRBV5-1	TRBJ2-2	NA	CASSLFGSGGTGELFF	TGCGCCAGCAGCCTTTTCGGGTCGGGGGGCACCGGGGAGCTGTTTTTT
NA	TRBV9	TRBJ2-3	NA	CASSVDKDTDTQYF	TGTGCCAGCAGCGTAGACAAAGACACAGATACGCAGTATTTT
NA	TRBV10-3	TRBJ2-1	NA	CAICDAGLYNEQFF	TGTGCCATCTGTGACGCGGGATTGTACAATGAGCAGTTCTTC
NA	TRBV21-1	TRBJ1-2	NA	CASSKAGTGRDGYTF	TGTGCCAGCAGCAAAGCCGGGACAGGGAGGGATGGCTACACCTTC
TRBD1	TRBV19	TRBJ1-2	few	CASRPRTGTYGYTF	TGTGCCAGTAGACCTCGGACAGGAACTTATGGCTACACCTTC
TRBD2	TRBV27	TRBJ2-3	once	CASGSGITDTQYF	TGTGCCAGCGGTAGCGGGATCACAGATACGCAGTATTTT
NA	TRBV5-4	TRBJ2-3	NA	CASSLEAHRDTDTQYF	TGTGCCAGCAGCCTTGAGGCTCACCGTGACACAGATACGCAGTATTTT
TRBD1	TRBV4-3	TRBJ2-2	NA	CASSQGVGQGTGELFF	TGCGCCAGCAGCCAAGGGGTAGGACAGGGGACCGGGGAGCTGTTTTTT
NA	TRBV9	TRBJ2-1	NA	CASSTRQGRAVIHYNEQFF	TGTGCCAGCAGCACTAGACAGGGGAGGGCTGTGATCCACTACAATGAGCAGTTCTTC
NA	TRBV30	TRBJ2-1	NA	CAWSATPGRDDNEQFF	TGTGCCTGGAGTGCCACCCCCGGGCGGGATGACAATGAGCAGTTCTTC
NA	TRBV7-9	TRBJ2-2	NA	CASSPPGRSVAGELFF	TGTGCCAGCAGCCCCCCCGGCCGTAGCGTGGCCGGGGAGCTGTTTTTT
NA	TRBV7-8	TRBJ2-3	NA	CASSLETLDTQYF	TGTGCCAGCAGCTTAGAGACTCTAGATACGCAGTATTTT
TRBD1	TRBV25-1	TRBJ2-7	NA	CASRGRDRENEQYF	TGTGCCAGCAGAGGTCGGGACAGGGAGAACGAGCAGTACTTC
TRBD1	TRBV28	TRBJ1-1	NA	CASSWDRRNTEAFF	TGTGCCAGCAGCTGGGACAGACGGAACACTGAAGCTTTCTTT
NA	TRBV18	TRBJ1-2	NA	CASSPRDKGDYGYTF	TGTGCCAGCTCACCAAGGGACAAGGGGGACTATGGCTACACCTTC
TRBD2	TRBV28	TRBJ2-1	once	CASWTSGRTEQFF	TGTGCCAGCTGGACTAGCGGGAGGACTGAGCAGTTCTTC
TRBD2	TRBV4-1	TRBJ2-1	NA	CASSRIALSSGYNEQFF	TGCGCCAGCAGCCGCATAGCCCTCTCTAGCGGATACAATGAGCAGTTCTTC
NA	TRBV5-6	TRBJ2-7	NA	CASSPRRGLIYEQYF	TGTGCCAGCAGCCCCAGGCGGGGGCTAATATACGAGCAGTACTTC
NA	TRBV4-3	TRBJ2-7	NA	CASSQEFFRDKLYEQYF	TGCGCCAGCAGCCAAGAGTTCTTCCGGGATAAGTTGTACGAGCAGTACTTC
TRBD2	TRBV27	TRBJ2-2	once	CASSRLRDYQLTGELFF	TGTGCCAGCAGTCGGCTCCGGGACTACCAACTCACCGGGGAGCTGTTTTTT
NA	TRBV7-2	TRBJ2-1	NA	CASSHRQGRGEQFF	TGTGCCAGCAGCCATAGACAGGGGAGGGGTGAGCAGTTCTTC
TRBD2	TRBV14	TRBJ2-5	NA	CASSQVGSGTLVSWQETQYF	TGTGCCAGCAGCCAAGTCGGTAGCGGGACCCTAGTGTCTTGGCAAGAGACCCAGTACTTC
TRBD1	TRBV6-6	TRBJ1-2	NA	CATGQGKRYGYTF	TGTGCCACCGGACAGGGAAAGAGGTATGGCTACACCTTC
TRBD2	TRBV9	TRBJ2-7	NA	CASSVSSRTSGRREQYF	TGTGCCAGCAGCGTAAGCTCCCGGACTAGCGGGAGACGCGAGCAGTACTTC
TRBD2	TRBV7-9	TRBJ2-7	once	CASSRAGAGGSSYEQYF	TGTGCCAGCAGTCGTGCCGGGGCGGGAGGGAGCTCCTACGAGCAGTACTTC
TRBD2	TRBV2	TRBJ2-5	once	CASSGRLAGHQETQYF	TGTGCCAGCAGTGGACGACTAGCGGGTCACCAAGAGACCCAGTACTTC
TRBD2	TRBV10-3	TRBJ2-7	NA	CAISDPGREPYEQYF	TGTGCCATCAGTGATCCCGGGCGGGAGCCATACGAGCAGTACTTC
TRBD2	TRBV2	TRBJ2-1	NA	CASWGVEREGHNEQFF	TGTGCCAGCTGGGGGGTGGAGCGGGAGGGCCACAATGAGCAGTTCTTC
NA	TRBV9	TRBJ1-1	few	CAQATEAFF	TGTGCCCAAGCCACTGAAGCTTTCTTT
TRBD1	TRBV6-1	TRBJ1-5	NA	CASSGGTGASFNQPQHF	TGTGCCAGCAGTGGAGGCACAGGGGCGAGCTTTAATCAGCCCCAGCATTTT
TRBD2	TRBV30	TRBJ2-3	NA	CAWRHPGLAGHTDTQYF	TGTGCCTGGAGGCACCCGGGACTAGCGGGGCACACAGATACGCAGTATTTT
TRBD2	TRBV28	TRBJ2-7	NA	CASSLRSTSGRAYEQYF	TGTGCCAGCAGTTTACGGTCTACTAGCGGGAGGGCATACGAGCAGTACTTC
NA	TRBV4-1	TRBJ2-3	NA	CASSHRLVDTDTQYF	TGCGCCAGCAGCCATCGGCTAGTTGACACAGATACGCAGTATTTT
TRBD1	TRBV27	TRBJ1-4	NA	CASSFRTGGEKLFF	TGTGCCAGCAGTTTCCGGACAGGGGGTGAAAAACTGTTTTTT
TRBD2	TRBV9	TRBJ2-3	NA	CASSVGAGAADTQYF	TGTGCCAGCAGCGTAGGAGCGGGAGCGGCAGATACGCAGTATTTT
NA	TRBV6-1	TRBJ1-2	NA	CASTDYGYTF	TGTGCCAGCACGGACTATGGCTACACCTTC
NA	TRBV4-1	TRBJ2-1	NA	CASSQDSRGSYNEQFF	TGCGCCAGCAGCCAAGATAGCAGGGGCTCCTACAATGAGCAGTTCTTC